This entry lists 8 T cell receptor beta chains sequenced from one sample in a study of control samples from healthy donors and cancer patients. Using immunoSEQ multiplex PCR, the repertoire was profiled, and TCRdb retains in-frame clones only, with some absent. The top ten hold about 1.9% of the sample, which has about 130,000 clones, roughly 90% seen once. The source material was blood. The receptors shown here come from a woman between 45 and 65 years old in good health.

The chain uses TRBV4-1 and TRBJ2-7, with D perhaps matching TRBD2 (6 bases). The V gene lost 1 base and the J gene lost 0 bases, with 10 bases spanning the gap. This CDR3 has 15 residues. Germline CDR1 and CDR2: MGHRA and YSYEKL. Written as DNA, the CDR3 is TGCGCCAGCAGCCAAGTGGAGGGTACCTCCTACGAGCAGTACTTC. It specifies CASSQVEGTSYEQYF.

The gene calls are TRBV6-1 and TRBJ2-4; D is unclear. The CDR3 is 16 amino acids. Per the germline V gene, CDR1 is MNHNS and CDR2 is SASEGT. Deletions cut 3 bases from V and 0 bases from J, with 12 bases between. CDR3 nucleotides: TGTGCCAGCAGTGACCCATCCTCCTTAGCCAAAAACATTCAGTACTTC. This codes for CASSDPSSLAKNIQYF.

CDR3 protein: CASSLRQGYSYEQYF. In nucleotides, the CDR3 is TGTGCCAGCAGTTTAAGGCAGGGATACTCCTACGAGCAGTACTTC. The V and J genes are TRBV28 and TRBJ2-7; a weak D match, TRBD1 (5 bases). This CDR3 has 15 amino acids. Germline V CDR1 and CDR2: MDHEN, SYDVKM. Trimming pared 2 bases from V and 0 bases from J, leaving 11 bases between. Full variable domain (rest looked up from reference TRBV28 and TRBJ2-7): DVKVTQSSRYLVKRTGEKVFLECVQDMDHENMFWYRQDPGLGLRLIYFSYDVKMKEKGDIPEGYSVSREKKERFSLILESASTNQTSMYLCASSLRQGYSYEQYFGPGTRLTVT.

This clone was counted only a few times. The rearrangement uses TRBV4-1 and TRBJ2-3; the match to TRBD2 covers 8 bases. CDR1 is MGHRA, CDR2 YSYEKL, per germline. CDR3 length equals 15 residues. With 4 bases clipped from V and 3 bases from J, the junction kept 6 bases outside the gene matches. CDR3 amino acids: CASSPLLADTDTQYF. As DNA, the CDR3 is TGCGCCAGCAGCCCACTACTAGCGGATACAGATACGCAGTATTTT.

J is TRBJ2-2 and V is TRBV5-1, with D hard to call. The CDR3 has 12 residues. CDR1 and CDR2 (germline): SGHRS, YFSETQ. Trimming left V 0 bases short and J 6 bases short, with 3 bases between. Here the CDR3 DNA reads TGCGCCAGCAGCTTGGCCTCCGGGGAGCTGTTTTTT. It is translated as CASSLASGELFF. Full variable domain (outside the CDR3, taken from reference TRBV5-1 and TRBJ2-2): KAGVTQTPRYLIKTRGQQVTLSCSPISGHRSVSWYQQTPGQGLQFLFEYFSETQRNKGNFPGRFSGRQFSNSRSEMNVSTLELGDSALYLCASSLASGELFFGEGSRLTVL.

This chain joins TRBV5-6 and TRBJ1-4; TRBD1 agrees at 7 bases. The junction had 16 bases not matched to a gene; V was cut back by 4 bases and J by 10 bases. CDR3 length equals 16 residues. CDR1 and CDR2 (germline): SGHDT, YYEEEE. The CDR3 nucleotides read TGTGCCAGCAGCCCAGGGGACAGAGGAATGACAGGAAAACTGTTTTTT. Its translation: CASSPGDRGMTGKLFF.

This sequence joins TRBV18 and TRBJ1-1; 8 bases agree with TRBD1. CDR1 is KGHSH and CDR2 is LQKENI in the germline V gene. This CDR3 has 15 residues. V was pared by 3 bases and J by 10 bases, with 13 bases of the junction left unmatched. CDR3 sequence: CASSPEMGQDLGAFF. For the CDR3, the DNA is TGTGCCAGCTCACCGGAGATGGGACAGGATCTTGGAGCTTTCTTT.

This clone was counted once. The genes are TRBV6-1 and TRBJ2-5; 10 nucleotides agree with TRBD1. Germline trimming cut 1 base from V and 9 bases from J; bases unmatched to any gene: 8. Germline V gene lookup returns CDR1 MNHNS and CDR2 SASEGT. The CDR3 length is 15 residues. CDR3 amino acids: CASSEGTGGVMAQYF. CDR3 DNA: TGTGCCAGCAGTGAAGGGACAGGGGGGGTGATGGCCCAGTACTTC.